The sequence of this T cell receptor (beta chain) was determined in a study of blood T cells in healthy people across ages. The study's findings and limits: It was held that diversity estimates obtained from one million T cells represented underestimates. CMV status of donors was not determined, possibly confounding expanded clonotype changes.

As for this clonotype: Its antigen is undetermined.

The CDR3 is 12 amino acids. J lost 7 bases, V lost 8 bases, and 8 bases had no gene match. Germline V lookup: CDR1 SQVTM, CDR2 ANQGSEA. In terms of origin and age, donors were healthy Caucasian individuals from Russia aged 6 to 90. Extractions gave at least 5.5 micrograms of total RNA per sample. Primers used in a second PCR of about 6 to 11 cycles were a sample-barcoded 5' primer and a J-beta primer mix. TCRdb recomputed calls from the 5' RACE reads with MiXCR, one row per CDR3 protein. The data hold roughly 1.9 million distinct CDR3 sequences, with 39% observed a single time. This receptor was identified in a human donor in good health. Specimen: blood. The V gene is TRBV29-1, the J gene TRBJ1-2; 9 bases are a match to TRBD1. The CDR3 coding sequence is TGCAGCTTGGGGGACAGGGAAGGTGGCTACACCTTC. It is translated as CSLGDREGGYTF. The whole variable domain, filled in from reference TRBV29-1 and TRBJ1-2, reads SAVISQKPSRDICQRGTSLTIQCQVDSQVTMMFWYRQQPGQSLTLIATANQGSEATYESGFVIDKFPISRPNLTFSTLTVSNMSPEDSSIYLCSLGDREGGYTFGSGTRLTVV.